Listed here is a single T cell receptor (beta chain). Germline CDR1 and CDR2: SGHRS and YFSETQ. Trimming pared 0 bases from V and 7 bases from J, leaving 4 bases between. CDR3 length: 12 residues. These data come from a study of OX40 agonist ivuxolimab in advanced cancers. As for the study in general: Checkpoint inhibitors had been given previously to under 50% of patients.

Patients with a history of autoimmune disease or on systemic immunosuppression were excluded. Method: immunoSEQ multiplex PCR; TCRdb's copy keeps in-frame clones and lacks some. The sample shows some 77,000 clones, 90% of them seen only once. This sequence originates from an adult with an advanced solid tumor such as melanoma, head and neck, liver or kidney cancer. Specimen: CD4+ or CD8+ T cells sorted from blood, collected in a trial of the OX40 agonist ivuxolimab. This chain links TRBV5-1 with TRBJ2-2; D is unresolved. The CDR3 sequence: CASSLDGGELFF. CDR3 coding DNA: TGCGCCAGCAGCTTGGATGGCGGGGAGCTGTTTTTT.